A single sample gave rise to the 18 T cell receptor beta chains below, sequenced in a study of cytomegalovirus exposure and HLA in healthy donors. Both 60 Vbeta primers and 13 Jbeta primers went into the PCR. TCRdb's table, derived via immunoSEQ multiplex PCR, lists solely in-frame clones and lacks some. The table lists about 120,000 clones, under 90% of them singletons. Sequencing was done on a sample of PBMCs. These receptors were obtained from a woman aged 35 to 49 in good health and CMV-seronegative.

The V call is TRBV7-9, the J call TRBJ2-5; 8 bases are a match to TRBD1. J was trimmed by 2 bases and V by 1 base; bases with no gene match: 3. From germline, CDR1 is SEHNR and CDR2 FQNEAQ (reference sequence). CDR3 length equals 15 residues. The CDR3 DNA reads as TGTGCCAGCAGCTTAGGGGGACAGGCGCAAGAGACCCAGTACTTC. Protein sequence: CASSLGGQAQETQYF.

As concerns this clone: The sample has other DNA sequences that encode this CDR3 too. The chain has TRBV7-3 and TRBJ1-2; a weak D match, TRBD1 (5 bases). Germline CDR1 SGHTA, CDR2 FQGTGA. The CDR3 is made up of 13 amino acids. V lost 2 bases to trimming and J lost 5 bases, with 9 bases between them. The CDR3 nucleotides read TGTGCCAGCAGCTTAGGGCAGGGTTATGGCTACACCTTC. It codes for CASSLGQGYGYTF. Variable domain in full (rest from reference TRBV7-3 and TRBJ1-2): GAGVSQTPSNKVTEKGKYVELRCDPISGHTALYWYRQSLGQGPEFLIYFQGTGAADDSGLPNDRFFAVRPEGSVSTLKIQRTERGDSAVYLCASSLGQGYGYTFGSGTRLTVV.

This chain links TRBV6-5 with TRBJ2-7; no clear D gene. Germline CDR1 MNHEY, CDR2 SVGAGI. The CDR3 is 14 residues long. V was pared by 5 bases and J by 3 bases, with 14 bases between. CDR3 DNA sequence: TGTGCCAGCAGTGAAGGCGGTCGGATCTACGAGCAGTACTTC. This codes for CASSEGGRIYEQYF.

The chain couples TRBV5-1 to TRBJ2-5, with TRBD2 matching over 10 bases. J gave up 7 bases and V 4 bases, and 10 bases lay outside the gene matches. The CDR3 has 15 residues. The germline V gene has CDR1 SGHRS and CDR2 YFSETQ. This CDR3 reads CASSTRAGGLGTQYF. The CDR3 nucleotides are TGCGCCAGCAGCACCCGAGCGGGGGGGCTTGGGACCCAGTACTTC. Drawing the rest from reference TRBV5-1 and TRBJ2-5, the complete variable domain is KAGVTQTPRYLIKTRGQQVTLSCSPISGHRSVSWYQQTPGQGLQFLFEYFSETQRNKGNFPGRFSGRQFSNSRSEMNVSTLELGDSALYLCASSTRAGGLGTQYFGPGTRLLVL.

The chain is built from TRBV23-1 and TRBJ2-7, with D possibly TRBD2 on 6 matching bases. TRBV23-1 is an ORF, and what it does is uncertain. V was trimmed by 10 bases and J by 3 bases, leaving 22 bases between them. The CDR3 sequence is 15 residues long. The CDR3 reads CATPGLPSGDYEQYF. DNA for the CDR3: TGCGCCACTCCCGGACTGCCCTCGGGGGACTACGAGCAGTACTTC.

The chain employs TRBV7-2 and TRBJ2-5; D gene uncertain. The CDR3 extends over 15 amino acids. CDR1 and CDR2 from the germline V gene are SGHTA and FQGNSA. The V gene lost 7 bases and the J gene lost 2 bases, with 17 bases spanning the gap. The CDR3 region has the DNA TGTGCCAGCACCCACGGGTCGATCAGACAAGAGACCCAGTACTTC. It codes for CASTHGSIRQETQYF.

The gene calls are TRBV10-3 and TRBJ1-5, with 11 bases identical to TRBD1. Losses at the gene ends were 10 bases for V and 4 bases for J; bases not matched to a gene: 12. Germline V lookup: CDR1 ENHRY, CDR2 SYGVKD. This CDR3 is 16 amino acids long. CDR3 loop: CATGLGTGGFNQPQHF. CDR3 DNA: TGTGCCACCGGACTAGGGACAGGGGGGTTTAATCAGCCCCAGCATTTT.

This clone occurred once. The chain recombines TRBV11-2 with TRBJ2-1; 15 bases are shared with TRBD2. V trimming: 4 bases; J trimming: 8 bases; junction bases outside the gene matches: 12. The CDR3 runs 18 residues. Germline loops: CDR1 SGHAT, CDR2 FQNNGV. This chain's CDR3 is CASSSPPGLAGGMDEQFF. In DNA, the CDR3 is TGTGCCAGCAGCTCCCCGCCGGGACTAGCGGGAGGTATGGATGAGCAGTTCTTC.

The rearrangement links TRBV6-5 to TRBJ1-1, with D uncertain. Deletions cut 2 bases from V and 4 bases from J, with 5 bases between. Germline assignment: CDR1 MNHEY and CDR2 SVGAGI. The CDR3 loop spans 12 amino acids. The CDR3 here is CASSYGSTEAFF. CDR3 sequence (DNA): TGTGCCAGCAGTTACGGGAGCACTGAAGCTTTCTTT.

The rearrangement links TRBV27 to TRBJ1-2, with D tentatively TRBD1 (5 bases). CDR1 is MNHEY and CDR2 is SMNVEV in the germline V gene (reference sequence). The CDR3 runs to 15 residues. V shed 7 bases and J shed 0 bases, with 15 bases lying between them. The CDR3 here is CASTRAGETNYGYTF. The CDR3 bases are TGTGCCAGCACCCGAGCGGGGGAGACTAACTATGGCTACACCTTC.

CDR3 residues: CASSGYYEQYF. CDR3 DNA: TGTGCCAGCAGTGGTTACTACGAGCAGTACTTC. This rearrangement joins TRBV2 to TRBJ2-7; D is uncertain. There are 11 residues in the CDR3. V was pared by 4 bases and J by 3 bases, with 4 bases between. CDR1 is SNHLY, CDR2 FYNNEI, per germline.

The chain combines TRBV7-2 with TRBJ2-2, with a weak D call TRBD1 (6 bases). Germline assignment: CDR1 SGHTA and CDR2 FQGNSA. The length of the CDR3 is 15 residues. V was shortened by 5 bases and J by 7 bases, with 17 bases between the two germline ends. In DNA form, the CDR3 reads TGTGCCAGCAGCCCACAGGGTAAAGGGATCGGGGAGCTGTTTTTT. Protein product: CASSPQGKGIGELFF.

In its sample, this clone was seen a few times. The chain joins TRBV6-5 to TRBJ1-1, with D unresolved. Trimming pared 5 bases from V and 1 base from J, leaving 5 bases between. CDR3 size: 12 residues. Germline CDR1 MNHEY, CDR2 SVGAGI. CDR3 bases: TGTGCCAGCAGTCCGGGGAACACTGAAGCTTTCTTT. Translation: CASSPGNTEAFF.

The chain is built from TRBV11-2 and TRBJ1-3; no clear D. Germline V CDR1 and CDR2: SGHAT, FQNNGV. This CDR3 comprises 15 residues. V was trimmed by 4 bases and J by 4 bases, leaving 14 bases between them. CDR3 protein: CASSSWAPSGNTIYF. In DNA, the CDR3 is TGTGCCAGCAGCTCATGGGCCCCCTCGGGAAACACCATATATTTT. Full variable domain (outside the CDR3, taken from reference TRBV11-2 and TRBJ1-3): EAGVAQSPRYKIIEKRQSVAFWCNPISGHATLYWYQQILGQGPKLLIQFQNNGVVDDSQLPKDRFSAERLKGVDSTLKIQPAKLEDSAVYLCASSSWAPSGNTIYFGEGSWLTVV.

J is TRBJ2-5 and V is TRBV7-2, with 8 bases that match TRBD2. CDR3 size: 15 residues. Germline CDR1 and CDR2: SGHTA and FQGNSA. V lost 6 bases and J lost 5; bases outside the gene matches: 11. CDR3 amino acids: CASRKPGLVAETQYF. The CDR3 coding sequence is TGTGCCAGCAGGAAACCGGGACTAGTAGCGGAGACCCAGTACTTC.

The chain recombines TRBV5-1 with TRBJ2-2; 9 nucleotides line up with TRBD2. The CDR3 runs to 14 residues. V lost 9 bases, J lost 2 bases, and 5 bases stayed unmatched. CDR1 and CDR2 from the germline V gene are SGHRS and YFSETQ. The DNA of the CDR3 is TGCGCCACCGGACTAGCGCTAAACACCGGGGAGCTGTTTTTT. This sequence encodes CATGLALNTGELFF.

This chain joins TRBV2 and TRBJ1-2; a possible D gene is TRBD1 (5 bases). Trimming took off 7 bases at V and 4 bases at J, with 19 bases between the two ends. CDR3 length: 15 residues. CDR1 SNHLY and CDR2 FYNNEI come from the germline V gene. This CDR3 reads CASTIASAGPYGYTF. CDR3 coding DNA: TGTGCCAGCACCATCGCCTCGGCGGGGCCCTATGGCTACACCTTC.

This chain uses TRBV4-2 with TRBJ2-3; 7 bases match TRBD2. V trimming: 4 bases; J trimming: 4 bases; junction bases outside the gene matches: 11. CDR1 LGHNA and CDR2 YNFKEQ come from the germline V gene. The CDR3 is made up of 16 amino acids. The CDR3 nucleotides read TGTGCCAGCAGCCCCACCGTCTCTAGCGGCTCAGATACGCAGTATTTT. Its protein product is CASSPTVSSGSDTQYF.